This paragraph reports one T cell receptor beta chain. Its specificity is not known. Germline values: CDR1 SEHNR, CDR2 FQNEAQ (reference sequence). The CDR3 has 14 residues. Losses at the gene ends were 5 bases for V and 0 bases for J; bases not matched to a gene: 2. Time point defined: week 5, during vaccination. A single vaccine dose contained 300 ug of mutant IDH1 20-mer peptide, and topical imiquimod was used with it. The data were taken from a study of a mutant IDH1 vaccine in newly diagnosed glioma. Study background: The initiation of vaccination occurred 4-6 weeks after radiotherapy alone, or with temozolomide cycles.

Sequencing was performed with immunoSEQ multiplex PCR; in TCRdb, only in-frame clones are kept and a portion is missing. The sample yields about 42,000 clones, 75% to 90% seen once. The sequence was collected from a man aged 35 to 55 with glioma. The sequenced sample was PBMCs, obtained from a glioma patient whose treatment included an IDH1 peptide vaccine. The chain employs TRBV7-9 and TRBJ2-7, with 9 bases fitting TRBD2. CDR3 coding DNA: TGTGCCAGCAGCCCTAGCGGGATCTCCTACGAGCAGTACTTC. This sequence encodes CASSPSGISYEQYF.